The source of this TCR beta chain is a study of vaccination and CD4 T cells after COVID-19. The V end lost 0 bases, the J end lost 7 bases, and 9 bases lay between the germline ends. This CDR3 has 13 amino acids. The V gene's germline CDR1 is SGHVS and CDR2 FQNEAQ. Treatment described: approximately nine-day PBMC culture with coronavirus spike peptide pools or control peptides (ViraFEST assay). Sequencing of the DNA from cultured CD4+ T cells was carried out with the Oncomine TCR Beta short-read assay. TCRdb called the PCR reads again in MiXCR, with one record for every CDR3 protein. The sample carries 16,000 or so distinct CDR3 sequences, roughly 45% recorded once. This clonotype was seen a few times. Its cognate antigen is unknown.

The sample consisted of CD4+ T cells from blood, cultured in vitro, taken after SARS-CoV-2 vaccination. The V call is TRBV7-8, the J call TRBJ2-5, with D unclear. This TCR came from a human donor who had recovered from COVID-19. The CDR3 bases are TGTGCCAGCAGCTTAGCCCCTCGTGGGACCCAGTACTTC. Amino acid sequence: CASSLAPRGTQYF.